Shown below are 27 T cell receptor beta chains from a single sample sequenced in a study of cytomegalovirus exposure and HLA in healthy donors. Profiled with immunoSEQ multiplex PCR; TCRdb holds only in-frame clones, not every one. The sample has approximately 64,000 clones; around 89% are singletons. What was sequenced was PBMCs. Every receptor here comes from a woman aged 18-29 years in good health and CMV-seronegative.

A few counts support this clone. The rearrangement uses TRBV28 and TRBJ2-3; 11 nucleotides match TRBD2. The V and J ends lost 3 bases and 0 bases, in that order; junction bases with no gene match: 5. The CDR3 sequence is 17 residues long. Germline V CDR1 and CDR2: MDHEN, SYDVKM. DNA of the CDR3: TGTGCCAGCAGTTTGGCACGGACTAGCGGGAGCACAGATACGCAGTATTTT. Its protein is CASSLARTSGSTDTQYF.

This clone was recorded only once. The chain combines TRBV14 with TRBJ1-1, with D perhaps matching TRBD1 (5 bases). Trimming shortened V by 0 bases and J by 11 bases, and 25 bases separated the two germline ends. This CDR3 has 17 amino acids. Germline CDR1 and CDR2: SGHDN and FVKESK. The CDR3 is CASSQDLLGGGVSRAFF. Here the CDR3 DNA reads TGTGCCAGCAGCCAAGATCTTCTCGGCGGGGGGGTCTCCCGGGCTTTCTTT.

The DNA of the CDR3 is TGTGCCACCAGCTTACCGACGGAGGGGAGAAGGAATGAGCAGTTCTTC. Its protein is CATSLPTEGRRNEQFF. This rearrangement joins TRBV15 to TRBJ2-1; the D gene is possibly TRBD2 (6 bases). Trimming took off 5 bases at V and 7 bases at J, with 21 bases between the two ends. CDR3 size: 16 residues. Germline V gene sequence: CDR1 LNHNV, CDR2 YYDKDF (reference sequence).

The V call is TRBV4-3, the J call TRBJ1-6; possible D gene TRBD1, 5 bases. Trimming left V 0 bases short and J 9 bases short, with 12 bases between. The CDR3 is 15 residues long. Germline lookup yields CDR1 LGHNA and CDR2 YSLEER. The CDR3 DNA reads as TGCGCCAGCAGCCAAGATCGGAGGGGTGGTTCACCCCTCCACTTT. Translated, it gives CASSQDRRGGSPLHF.

The chain couples TRBV7-8 to TRBJ1-1; a possible D gene is TRBD1 (5 bases). Germline CDR1 and CDR2: SGHVS and FQNEAQ. Trimming removed 6 bases from V and 2 bases from J, with 16 bases in between. The CDR3 is 15 amino acids. CDR3 loop: CASSPRGGKNTEAFF. Written as DNA, the CDR3 is TGTGCCAGCAGTCCGAGGGGAGGGAAAAACACTGAAGCTTTCTTT. Looking up the rest from reference TRBV7-8 and TRBJ1-1 gives the full variable domain: GAGVSQSPRYKVAKRGQDVALRCDPISGHVSLFWYQQALGQGPEFLTYFQNEAQLDKSGLPSDRFFAERPEGSVSTLKIQRTQQEDSAVYLCASSPRGGKNTEAFFGQGTRLTVV.

The rearrangement joins TRBV30 to TRBJ2-7; 11 bases map to TRBD2. V was pared by 1 base and J by 1 base, with 3 bases of the junction left unmatched. Germline V CDR1 and CDR2: GTSNPN, SVGIG (reference sequence). CDR3 length: 15 residues. The CDR3 nucleotides are TGTGCCTGGAGTGACGGGACTAGCGGTTCCTACGAGCAGTACTTC. It codes for CAWSDGTSGSYEQYF.

This clone was observed a single time. The chain couples TRBV6-1 to TRBJ1-1; no definite D call. V was cut by 2 bases and J by 0 bases, with 10 bases left in between. Germline assignment: CDR1 MNHNS and CDR2 SASEGT. The CDR3 covers 15 residues. DNA for the CDR3: TGTGCCAGCAGTGAATTTCCTAGCATGAACACTGAAGCTTTCTTT. Its translation: CASSEFPSMNTEAFF.

In this sample, this clone turned up once. The rearrangement links TRBV29-1 to TRBJ2-5; tentative D call: TRBD2 (6 bases). CDR1 is SQVTM, CDR2 ANQGSEA, per germline. Trimming took 7 bases from V and 1 from J, leaving 16 bases between them. The CDR3 totals 14 residues. The CDR3 here is CSADLGGSQETQYF. The CDR3 DNA reads as TGCAGCGCAGACCTCGGGGGATCCCAAGAGACCCAGTACTTC.

The chain uses TRBV7-3 and TRBJ2-2; TRBD2 matches at 12 bases. Germline assignment: CDR1 SGHTA and CDR2 FQGTGA. Trimming at V came to 5 bases and at J to 9 bases, leaving 7 bases not matched to a gene. The CDR3 is 15 amino acids. The CDR3 nucleotides read TGTGCCAGCAGCCTGCTAGCGGGAGGGCCTTGGGAGCTGTTTTTT. It yields the protein CASSLLAGGPWELFF. Supplemented by reference TRBV7-3 and TRBJ2-2, the full variable domain reads GAGVSQTPSNKVTEKGKYVELRCDPISGHTALYWYRQSLGQGPEFLIYFQGTGAADDSGLPNDRFFAVRPEGSVSTLKIQRTERGDSAVYLCASSLLAGGPWELFFGEGSRLTVL.

The chain is built from TRBV28 and TRBJ2-7; TRBD2 might be the D (5 bases). CDR1 is MDHEN and CDR2 is SYDVKM in the germline V gene. There are 15 residues in the CDR3. Trimming cost V 5 bases and J 4 bases, with 18 bases left between them. Here the CDR3 reads CASSTPGLRGYEQYF. CDR3 DNA: TGTGCCAGCAGTACCCCTGGACTCCGCGGGTACGAGCAGTACTTC.

In DNA form, the CDR3 reads TGTGCCAGCAGCGTAGCTCCAGGGGAAGAGACCCAGTACTTC. It yields the protein CASSVAPGEETQYF. This sequence joins TRBV9 and TRBJ2-5, with a tentative D call TRBD1 (6 bases). Trimming shortened V by 0 bases and J by 3 bases, and 9 bases separated the two germline ends. Germline CDR1 and CDR2: SGDLS and YYNGEE. This CDR3 has 14 amino acids.

The chain carries TRBV27 and TRBJ2-2; 10 bases match TRBD2. V shed 6 bases and J 5 bases; nucleotides not matched to a gene: 6. The germline gives CDR1 MNHEY, CDR2 SMNVEV (reference sequence). The CDR3 has 15 residues. The DNA of the CDR3 is TGTGCCAGCAGGCCTACTAGCGGGGTTACCGGGGAGCTGTTTTTT. The encoded protein is CASRPTSGVTGELFF.

The V and J genes are TRBV4-3 and TRBJ1-2, with no clear D. Trimming took 5 bases from V and 2 from J, leaving 15 bases between them. Germline values: CDR1 LGHNA, CDR2 YSLEER. This CDR3 has 15 amino acids. The CDR3 DNA follows: TGCGCCAGCAGCGTTACCGGGAGCCCAAACTATGGCTACACCTTC. Protein product: CASSVTGSPNYGYTF.

This CDR3 is CASSSGPTSNQPQHF. CDR3 in DNA: TGTGCCAGTAGTTCAGGGCCAACGAGCAATCAGCCCCAGCATTTT. The genes are TRBV19 and TRBJ1-5; D possibly corresponds to TRBD1 (5 bases). This CDR3 has 15 amino acids. From germline, CDR1 is LNHDA and CDR2 SQIVND (reference sequence). V gave up 5 bases and J gave up 1 base, with 12 bases separating them.

The chain recombines TRBV7-2 with TRBJ2-2; 7 bases align to TRBD2. The CDR3 covers 14 residues. V lost 6 bases and J lost 4; bases outside the gene matches: 5. Germline V gene data show CDR1 as SGHTA and CDR2 as FQGNSA. In nucleotides, the CDR3 is TGTGCCAGCAGACCGGGCGGGGGCACCGGGGAGCTGTTTTTT. Translation gives CASRPGGGTGELFF.

The V call is TRBV19, the J call TRBJ1-2, with TRBD1 matching 9 bases. V lost 5 bases and J lost 4; bases outside the gene matches: 5. This CDR3 contains 14 residues. Germline CDR1 LNHDA, CDR2 SQIVND (reference sequence). In DNA form, the CDR3 reads TGTGCCAGTAGTGCCCGGACAGGGGTCTATGGCTACACCTTC. Translating gives CASSARTGVYGYTF.

The gene calls are TRBV4-1 and TRBJ1-1, with 10 bases fitting TRBD1. Germline CDR1 and CDR2: MGHRA and YSYEKL. The CDR3 covers 13 residues. V gave up 4 bases and J gave up 11 bases; unmatched junction bases: 7. CDR3 residues: CASSPDRGMGAFF. CDR3 DNA: TGCGCCAGCAGCCCGGACAGGGGGATGGGGGCTTTCTTT.

The J gene is TRBJ2-3, the V gene TRBV30, with TRBD1 matching over 7 bases. This CDR3 spans 15 amino acids. From germline, CDR1 is GTSNPN and CDR2 SVGIG (reference sequence). The V segment lost 2 bases and the J segment 4 bases; nucleotides outside the gene matches: 9. The CDR3 sequence: CAWSPIDRVADTQYF. CDR3 nucleotides: TGTGCCTGGAGTCCCATTGACAGGGTCGCAGATACGCAGTATTTT.

CDR3 sequence: CASSIRLAGTNEQFF. The CDR3 DNA reads as TGTGCCAGTAGTATACGGCTAGCGGGAACCAATGAGCAGTTCTTC. The V and J genes are TRBV19 and TRBJ2-1; 9 bases align to TRBD2. Trimming took 2 bases from V and 6 from J; bases not matched to a gene: 5. The CDR3 runs to 15 residues. Germline CDR1 reads LNHDA; CDR2 reads SQIVND (reference sequence).

The rearrangement links TRBV4-2 to TRBJ2-7; 11 bases agree with TRBD2. J gave up 6 bases and V 4 bases, and 8 bases lay outside the gene matches. From germline, CDR1 is LGHNA and CDR2 YNFKEQ. CDR3 length equals 15 residues. Written as DNA, the CDR3 is TGTGCCAGCAGCCCATTAGCGGGAGGGCCTGGCGAGCAGTACTTC. It specifies CASSPLAGGPGEQYF.

The chain has TRBV19 and TRBJ2-2; 9 nucleotides align to TRBD1. Germline values: CDR1 LNHDA, CDR2 SQIVND (reference sequence). The CDR3 consists of 15 residues. Trimming cost V 3 bases and J 5 bases; bases outside gene matches: 4. The CDR3 is CASSMTGGATGELFF. The CDR3 DNA reads TGTGCCAGTAGTATGACAGGGGGTGCTACCGGGGAGCTGTTTTTT.

The chain employs TRBV5-1 and TRBJ2-3; 11 bases map to TRBD2. V lost 1 base, J lost 1 base, and 5 bases stayed unmatched. In germline, CDR1 is SGHRS, CDR2 YFSETQ. The CDR3 sequence is 17 residues long. Written as DNA, the CDR3 is TGCGCCAGCAGCTTGATGACTAGCGGGGCGGGCACAGATACGCAGTATTTT. Translation gives CASSLMTSGAGTDTQYF.

The chain carries TRBV18 and TRBJ2-5; D remains ambiguous. V shed 3 bases and J shed 2 bases, with 4 bases lying between them. Germline-derived CDR1 and CDR2 are KGHSH and LQKENI. CDR3 size: 12 residues. CDR3 protein: CASSPTQETQYF. CDR3 bases: TGTGCCAGCTCACCCACACAAGAGACCCAGTACTTC.

The gene calls are TRBV10-3 and TRBJ2-5, with 10 bases aligning to TRBD1. Germline assignment: CDR1 ENHRY and CDR2 SYGVKD. The CDR3 runs 16 residues. Trimming took 6 bases from V and 3 from J; bases not matched to a gene: 10. The CDR3: CAISPGQGVAEETQYF. The CDR3 DNA reads as TGTGCCATCAGCCCCGGACAGGGGGTTGCGGAAGAGACCCAGTACTTC.

A few counts support this clone. The genes are TRBV27 and TRBJ2-2; D gene ambiguous. This CDR3 spans 11 amino acids. Trimming pared 4 bases from V and 7 bases from J, leaving 4 bases between. Germline-derived CDR1 and CDR2 are MNHEY and SMNVEV (reference sequence). The CDR3 DNA reads TGTGCCAGCAGTTATAACGGGGAGCTGTTTTTT. This translates into CASSYNGELFF.

The chain links TRBV2 to TRBJ2-5, with 7 bases identical to TRBD2. The CDR3 spans 14 residues. Germline lookup yields CDR1 SNHLY and CDR2 FYNNEI. V dropped 4 bases and J dropped 2; count of bases not matched to a gene: 4. Here the CDR3 reads CASSVAGPQETQYF. The CDR3 bases are TGTGCCAGCAGTGTAGCGGGCCCACAAGAGACCCAGTACTTC.

This clone was seen a handful of times. The V and J genes are TRBV2 and TRBJ1-2; perhaps TRBD1 as D (6 bases). Germline lookup yields CDR1 SNHLY and CDR2 FYNNEI. The CDR3 length is 13 residues. V lost 1 base, J lost 8 bases, and 11 bases lay in between. The CDR3 is CASSEGGRMGYTF. CDR3 bases: TGTGCCAGCAGTGAAGGGGGGCGGATGGGCTACACCTTC.